The 28 T cell receptor beta chains given below trace back to one sample, sequenced in a study of blood T cell repertoires in COVID-19. Generated by immunoSEQ multiplex PCR, the TCRdb table keeps only in-frame clones and is missing some. The sample has under 300,000 clones, 88% seen once. The source material was PBMCs or T cells enriched from blood (not recorded which). All receptors derive from a woman aged 45-59 years who had recovered from COVID-19.

This clone was observed once. CDR3 amino acids: CASSLNYRIAGEDEQYF. CDR3 bases: TGTGCCAGCAGCTTAAACTATCGGATAGCGGGAGAGGACGAGCAGTACTTC. The J gene is TRBJ2-7, the V gene TRBV7-8, with 9 bases matching TRBD2. Germline values: CDR1 SGHVS, CDR2 FQNEAQ. V gave up 2 bases and J gave up 5 bases; unmatched junction bases: 13. The CDR3 is 17 residues long.

The chain combines TRBV19 with TRBJ2-6; D might be TRBD1 (6 bases). This CDR3 is built from 16 residues. Looked up from germline, CDR1 is LNHDA and CDR2 is SQIVND (reference sequence). V was clipped by 7 bases and J by 3 bases, with 16 bases between them. The CDR3 sequence: CASMGAPGSGANVLTF. For the CDR3, the DNA is TGTGCCAGTATGGGGGCGCCCGGCAGTGGGGCCAACGTCCTGACTTTC.

The rearrangement uses TRBV19 and TRBJ1-2; TRBD1 matches 7 bases. Germline lookup yields CDR1 LNHDA and CDR2 SQIVND (reference sequence). After removal of 6 bases from V and 6 bases from J, the junction contained 7 bases not matched to a gene. The CDR3 length is 13 residues. CDR3 loop: CASRSGTEDGYTF. The CDR3 DNA follows: TGTGCCAGTAGGTCCGGGACAGAGGATGGCTACACCTTC.

CDR3 DNA: TGCAGCGTTTCCGGGAGTTACAATGAGCAGTTCTTC. Its protein is CSVSGSYNEQFF. The chain employs TRBV29-1 and TRBJ2-1, with D possibly being TRBD2 (6 bases). V lost 5 bases and J 4 bases, leaving 9 bases between the germline ends. This CDR3 contains 12 residues. The germline V gene encodes CDR1 SQVTM and CDR2 ANQGSEA.

The gene calls are TRBV4-2 and TRBJ2-7; 13 bases line up with TRBD2. V was pared by 0 bases and J by 6 bases, with 8 bases of the junction left unmatched. CDR1 is LGHNA and CDR2 is YNFKEQ in the germline V gene. The CDR3 length is 17 residues. The CDR3 DNA sequence: TGTGCCAGCAGCCAAGATGTAACTAGCGGGAGGGCCTTCGAGCAGTACTTC. Translated, it gives CASSQDVTSGRAFEQYF.

Here the CDR3 reads CASSSFRGSTEAFF. DNA for the CDR3: TGTGCCAGCAGCTCATTCAGGGGTAGTACTGAAGCTTTCTTT. The V call is TRBV5-4, the J call TRBJ1-1, with D perhaps TRBD1 (6 bases). This CDR3 has 14 residues. The V end lost 3 bases, the J end lost 5 bases, and 14 bases lay between the germline ends. Germline-derived CDR1 and CDR2 are SGHNT and YYREEE (reference sequence). Using reference TRBV5-4 and TRBJ1-1 for the parts outside the CDR3, the full variable domain is ETGVTQSPTHLIKTRGQQVTLRCSSQSGHNTVSWYQQALGQGPQFIFQYYREEENGRGNFPPRFSGLQFPNYSSELNVNALELDDSALYLCASSSFRGSTEAFFGQGTRLTVV.

CDR3 nucleotide sequence: TGTGCCACCTCGGGACTACCTTCTTACAATGAGCAGTTCTTC. Translation: CATSGLPSYNEQFF. The J gene is TRBJ2-1, the V gene TRBV19; TRBD2 agrees at 7 bases. The germline CDR1 and CDR2 sequences are LNHDA and SQIVND (reference sequence). This CDR3 is 14 amino acids long. V lost 10 bases to trimming and J lost 4 bases; unmatched junction nucleotides: 10.

The chain joins TRBV5-4 to TRBJ2-5, with a weak D call TRBD1 (5 bases). CDR1 is SGHNT, CDR2 YYREEE, per germline (reference sequence). Trimming removed 5 bases at V and 2 bases at J, with 16 bases between. The CDR3 has 15 amino acids. CDR3 in amino acids: CASSGRGGRQETQYF. As DNA, the CDR3 is TGTGCCAGCAGTGGTAGGGGTGGAAGACAAGAGACCCAGTACTTC.

The chain joins TRBV19 to TRBJ1-5; 7 bases match TRBD1. The CDR3 has 14 amino acids. Germline-derived CDR1 and CDR2 are LNHDA and SQIVND (reference sequence). V was clipped by 6 bases and J by 1 base; unmatched bases: 3. The CDR3 is CASSRGGSNQPQHF. Written as DNA, the CDR3 is TGTGCCAGTAGCCGAGGGGGCAGCAATCAGCCCCAGCATTTT.

The rearrangement joins TRBV4-2 to TRBJ2-1; D uncertain. Germline-derived CDR1 and CDR2 are LGHNA and YNFKEQ. This CDR3 contains 15 residues. Trimming left V 4 bases short and J 5 bases short, with 15 bases between. The CDR3 protein is CASSLLSGGHNEQFF. Written as DNA, the CDR3 is TGTGCCAGCAGCCTCCTGAGTGGCGGCCACAATGAGCAGTTCTTC.

Here the CDR3 DNA reads TGTGCCAGCAGCCAAGTCTGGGCAGGGGGCTCGACAGATACGCAGTATTTT. Encoded protein: CASSQVWAGGSTDTQYF. The chain carries TRBV3-1 (or the pseudogene TRBV3-2) and TRBJ2-3; 8 nucleotides match TRBD1. The CDR3 length is 17 residues. Germline-derived CDR1 and CDR2 are LGHDT and YNNKEL (reference sequence). With 1 base clipped from V and 3 bases from J, the junction kept 9 bases outside the gene matches.

The chain carries TRBV19 and TRBJ2-1, with 7 positions matching TRBD2. CDR3 length: 14 residues. The ends lost 7 bases at V and 7 bases at J; junction bases unmatched: 10. Germline V gives CDR1 LNHDA, CDR2 SQIVND (reference sequence). CDR3 loop: CASTNGRGRNEQFF. The CDR3 DNA is TGTGCCAGTACCAACGGACGCGGGAGAAATGAGCAGTTCTTC.

V gene TRBV29-1 combines with J gene TRBJ2-7, with 7 bases identical to TRBD2. This CDR3 has 13 amino acids. Germline values: CDR1 SQVTM, CDR2 ANQGSEA. V dropped 5 bases and J dropped 0; count of bases not matched to a gene: 4. The CDR3 nucleotides are TGCAGCGTTTTCGGCGGGAGCTCCTACGAGCAGTACTTC. This codes for CSVFGGSSYEQYF.

The table lists this clone with a count of one. The gene calls are TRBV28 and TRBJ1-2, with D hard to call. The CDR3 has 14 amino acids. CDR1 is MDHEN and CDR2 is SYDVKM in the germline V gene. Trimming took 6 bases from V and 2 from J, leaving 13 bases between them. CDR3 residues: CASSPSGGNYGYTF. CDR3 bases: TGTGCCAGCAGCCCCAGCGGAGGGAACTATGGCTACACCTTC.

The chain links TRBV7-2 to TRBJ2-7, with 11 bases aligning to TRBD2. CDR3 length equals 16 residues. Trimming at V came to 0 bases and at J to 2 bases, leaving 3 bases not matched to a gene. Germline CDR1 reads SGHTA; CDR2 reads FQGNSA. CDR3 bases: TGTGCCAGCAGCTTAGCTACGACTAGCGGGACCTACGAGCAGTACTTC. Residues: CASSLATTSGTYEQYF.

The gene calls are TRBV28 and TRBJ2-7, with TRBD2 matching 8 bases. The CDR3 totals 14 residues. V lost 7 bases to trimming and J lost 2 bases; unmatched junction nucleotides: 7. The germline gives CDR1 MDHEN, CDR2 SYDVKM. CDR3 bases: TGTGCCAGCACTCCGGGAGGGGGGCCCTACGAGCAGTACTTC. Translation gives CASTPGGGPYEQYF.

The chain has TRBV7-2 and TRBJ1-2, with a tentative D call TRBD1 (5 bases). The CDR3 runs 14 residues. The germline gives CDR1 SGHTA, CDR2 FQGNSA. V lost 5 bases and J 8 bases, leaving 18 bases between the germline ends. The DNA for the CDR3 is TGTGCCAGCAGCCCTTTGGGGGGAACGGGCGGCTACACCTTC. It yields the protein CASSPLGGTGGYTF.

The chain couples TRBV29-1 to TRBJ1-2; D ambiguous. Looked up from germline, CDR1 is SQVTM and CDR2 is ANQGSEA. Trimming removed 3 bases at V and 5 bases at J, with 10 bases between. The CDR3 runs 12 residues. CDR3: CSVDTQKYGYTF. CDR3 bases: TGCAGCGTTGATACCCAGAAGTATGGCTACACCTTC.

Only one count was recorded for this clone. CDR3 residues: CASSLTTVTGYTF. The CDR3 region has the DNA TGTGCCAGTAGTCTTACGACAGTCACTGGCTACACCTTC. This sequence joins TRBV19 and TRBJ1-2, with D possibly being TRBD1 (5 bases). This CDR3 comprises 13 residues. Germline CDR1 and CDR2: LNHDA and SQIVND (reference sequence). V dropped 5 bases and J dropped 7 bases, with 14 bases sitting between them.

The J gene is TRBJ2-7, the V gene TRBV20-1; the D is unclear. Deletions cut 4 bases from V and 6 bases from J, with 7 bases between. Germline CDR1 is DFQATT and CDR2 is SNEGSKA (reference sequence). The CDR3 consists of 10 residues. The CDR3 loop reads CSATKREQYF. DNA of the CDR3: TGCAGTGCTACTAAACGCGAGCAGTACTTC.

The chain uses TRBV19 and TRBJ2-1; D not resolved. V was trimmed by 0 bases and J by 10 bases, leaving 7 bases between them. Per germline, CDR1 LNHDA and CDR2 SQIVND (reference sequence). The CDR3 extends over 12 amino acids. DNA of the CDR3: TGTGCCAGTAGTATAGACTTCGCGGAGCAGTTCTTC. This codes for CASSIDFAEQFF.

This clone is a singleton in its sample. V gene TRBV29-1 combines with J gene TRBJ1-1, with 11 bases identical to TRBD1. Germline assignment: CDR1 SQVTM and CDR2 ANQGSEA. The CDR3 totals 14 residues. Unmatched junction bases numbered 2, after V lost 5 bases and J lost 0 bases. The CDR3 coding sequence is TGCAGCGTTTGGGACAGGGGGTTGAACACTGAAGCTTTCTTT. Translated: CSVWDRGLNTEAFF.

The rearrangement joins TRBV19 to TRBJ2-7; 11 bases agree with TRBD2. CDR1 is LNHDA, CDR2 SQIVND, per germline (reference sequence). This CDR3 spans 15 amino acids. Trimming cost V 6 bases and J 2 bases; bases outside gene matches: 6. The CDR3: CASRKTSGSTYEQYF. CDR3 bases: TGTGCCAGTAGGAAAACTAGCGGGAGCACCTACGAGCAGTACTTC.

The chain links TRBV7-2 to TRBJ1-6; a possible D gene is TRBD1 (5 bases). The V end was cut by 0 bases, the J end by 0 bases, with 12 bases between. The CDR3 has 18 residues. From germline, CDR1 is SGHTA and CDR2 FQGNSA. The CDR3 reads CASSLASHRSSYNSPLHF. For the CDR3, the DNA is TGTGCCAGCAGCTTAGCCAGCCACAGGAGCTCCTATAATTCACCCCTCCACTTT.

In this sample, this clone turned up a few times. This chain links TRBV11-2 with TRBJ1-1; 7 bases line up with TRBD1. Germline V gene sequence: CDR1 SGHAT, CDR2 FQNNGV. The CDR3 is 14 residues long. With 6 bases clipped from V and 6 bases from J, the junction kept 10 bases outside the gene matches. CDR3 in DNA: TGTGCCAGCAGGTCCGACAGGGTAGGGTCTGAAGCTTTCTTT. It is translated as CASRSDRVGSEAFF.

The chain combines TRBV28 with TRBJ2-2, with TRBD1 identical over 9 bases. Losses at the gene ends were 7 bases for V and 5 bases for J; bases not matched to a gene: 11. The CDR3 loop spans 16 amino acids. Germline V CDR1 and CDR2: MDHEN, SYDVKM. CDR3 nucleotide sequence: TGTGCCAGCACCGTCCCCGGGACAGGGCGTACCGGGGAGCTGTTTTTT. Translating gives CASTVPGTGRTGELFF. Looking up the rest from reference TRBV28 and TRBJ2-2 gives the full variable domain: DVKVTQSSRYLVKRTGEKVFLECVQDMDHENMFWYRQDPGLGLRLIYFSYDVKMKEKGDIPEGYSVSREKKERFSLILESASTNQTSMYLCASTVPGTGRTGELFFGEGSRLTVL.

V and J are TRBV7-3 and TRBJ2-3; TRBD2 agrees at 10 bases. The ends lost 0 bases at V and 7 bases at J; junction bases unmatched: 19. This CDR3 is 20 amino acids long. The germline V gene has CDR1 SGHTA and CDR2 FQGTGA. CDR3 DNA sequence: TGTGCCAGCAGCTTAACGTCTAGCGGGAGCCCCCTGACCCCGGTCAATACGCAGTATTTT. Translated, it gives CASSLTSSGSPLTPVNTQYF.

The CDR3 loop is CASSPGLAGASDTQYF. In DNA, the CDR3 is TGTGCCAGCAGCCCGGGACTAGCGGGAGCTTCAGATACGCAGTATTTT. This chain links TRBV7-2 with TRBJ2-3; 14 positions agree with TRBD2. There are 16 residues in the CDR3. Germline values: CDR1 SGHTA, CDR2 FQGNSA. With 5 bases clipped from V and 4 bases from J, the junction kept 5 bases outside the gene matches.